This T cell receptor beta chain originates from a study of regulatory T cells in long-lasting Graves disease. Sequencing libraries for TCR beta were prepared with iRepertoire HTBI primers and Arm-PCR of CDR3 regions. TCRdb reprocessed the multiplex PCR reads with MiXCR, giving one entry per CDR3 protein. The sample includes 450,000 to 700,000 distinct CDR3 sequences, roughly 14% of them seen just once. Time point of the sample: newly diagnosed GD, antithyroid drugs for less than 3 months. The TCR library was made from RNA extracted from PBMCs. Graves' disease diagnosis was established per American Thyroid Association guidelines. This clonotype has a handful of counts. The same specimen was also included in a second study, on T cells in Graves' hyperthyroidism and ophthalmopathy. Turning to that study: Thyroid ultrasound and orbital computed tomography, with clinical symptoms and serum thyroxine and TRAb, informed diagnoses. The primer set for the first-round RT-PCR of the TCR CDR3 was HTBI.

This sample comprised peripheral blood mononuclear cells (PBMCs), obtained at new diagnosis, from a patient treated with antithyroid drugs. This sequence was found in a man in his thirties or forties with Graves disease.

Here the CDR3 reads CASSWRREETQYF. For the CDR3, the DNA is TGTGCCAGCAGCTGGCGGAGGGAGGAGACCCAGTACTTC. The rearrangement links TRBV14 to TRBJ2-5; the D gene is possibly TRBD2 (6 bases). Trimming left V 5 bases short and J 5 bases short, with 12 bases between. Germline V gene lookup returns CDR1 SGHDN and CDR2 FVKESK. CDR3 length: 13 amino acids.